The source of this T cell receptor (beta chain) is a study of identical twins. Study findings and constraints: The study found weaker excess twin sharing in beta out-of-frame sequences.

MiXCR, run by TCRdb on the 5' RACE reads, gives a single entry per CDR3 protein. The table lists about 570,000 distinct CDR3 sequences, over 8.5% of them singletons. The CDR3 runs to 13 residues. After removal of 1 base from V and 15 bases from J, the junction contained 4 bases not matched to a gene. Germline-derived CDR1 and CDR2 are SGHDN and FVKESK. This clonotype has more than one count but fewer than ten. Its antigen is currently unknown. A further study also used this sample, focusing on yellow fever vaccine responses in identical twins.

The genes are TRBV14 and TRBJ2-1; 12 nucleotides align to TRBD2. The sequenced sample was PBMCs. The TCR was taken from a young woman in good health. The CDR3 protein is CASSQGLAGAPFF. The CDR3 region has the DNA TGTGCCAGCAGCCAAGGACTAGCGGGAGCTCCGTTCTTC.